These 21 T cell receptor beta chains were sequenced from one sample in a study of blood T cell repertoires in COVID-19. TCRdb's copy holds only in-frame clones and misses some; the assay was immunoSEQ multiplex PCR. The sample lists a few hundred thousand clones, about 88% occurring once. Sequenced sample: peripheral blood. These receptor sequences come from a man in his fifties or sixties with acute or convalescent COVID-19.

The chain recombines TRBV7-9 with TRBJ2-1, with 7 bases lining up with TRBD2. This CDR3 is 11 amino acids long. Per germline, CDR1 SEHNR and CDR2 FQNEAQ (reference sequence). V was clipped by 7 bases and J by 14 bases; unmatched bases: 8. CDR3 in amino acids: CASTEGREKFF. The CDR3 DNA reads as TGTGCCAGCACCGAAGGGAGGGAAAAGTTCTTC.

This clone has just a few counts. The CDR3 region is CASSDGRGIHEQYF. CDR3 DNA sequence: TGTGCCAGCAGCGACGGGAGGGGGATCCACGAGCAGTACTTC. The chain uses TRBV11-2 and TRBJ2-7; 8 nucleotides agree with TRBD2. The CDR3 has 14 residues. V trimming: 5 bases; J trimming: 5 bases; junction bases outside the gene matches: 8. The germline gives CDR1 SGHAT, CDR2 FQNNGV.

The chain carries TRBV6-2 or TRBV6-3 and TRBJ2-1; the D gene is possibly TRBD2 (5 bases). The V and J ends lost 2 bases and 2 bases respectively, with 13 bases between them. In germline, CDR1 is MNHEY, CDR2 SVGEGT. The length of the CDR3 is 16 residues. CDR3 DNA sequence: TGTGCCAGCAGTTACCTCTGGGAGTGGCCCTACAATGAGCAGTTCTTC. Its protein product is CASSYLWEWPYNEQFF.

V gene TRBV3-1 (or the pseudogene TRBV3-2) combines with J gene TRBJ2-1, with 9 bases that match TRBD1. Trimming removed 2 bases from V and 9 bases from J; junction bases left unmatched: 5. The CDR3 covers 14 residues. Looked up from germline, CDR1 is LGHDT and CDR2 is YNNKEL (reference sequence). CDR3 bases: TGTGCCAGCAGCCAATCCGGGACAGGGAGTGAGCAGTTCTTC. This sequence encodes CASSQSGTGSEQFF.

The chain joins TRBV27 to TRBJ1-4, with 9 positions matching TRBD1. The CDR3 is made up of 13 amino acids. Germline CDR1 and CDR2: MNHEY and SMNVEV (reference sequence). The V segment lost 9 bases and the J segment 4 bases; nucleotides outside the gene matches: 3. CDR3 amino acids: CASRDRDNEKLFF. The CDR3 DNA reads TGTGCCAGTAGGGACAGGGATAATGAAAAACTGTTTTTT.

V usage is TRBV4-2 and J usage is TRBJ1-1; D not certain. Germline V gene data show CDR1 as LGHNA and CDR2 as YNFKEQ. The CDR3 runs 14 residues. The V gene lost 0 bases and the J gene lost 3 bases, with 8 bases spanning the gap. The CDR3 spells CASSQDPGYTEAFF. In nucleotides, the CDR3 is TGTGCCAGCAGCCAAGATCCGGGGTACACTGAAGCTTTCTTT.

The gene calls are TRBV6-5 and TRBJ1-1; D is possibly TRBD1 (5 bases). This CDR3 is built from 15 residues. Germline CDR1 is MNHEY and CDR2 is SVGAGI. V lost 4 bases to trimming and J lost 4 bases, with 16 bases between them. CDR3 in DNA: TGTGCCAGCAGTTCTGCGGCGGGGGACGGCACTGAAGCTTTCTTT. Its protein product is CASSSAAGDGTEAFF.

The V gene is TRBV18, the J gene TRBJ2-7, with TRBD2 identical over 8 bases. This CDR3 is built from 16 residues. Germline CDR1 reads KGHSH; CDR2 reads LQKENI. Trimming at V came to 3 bases and at J to 7 bases, leaving 14 bases not matched to a gene. Here the CDR3 reads CASSPLAAGGLEEQYF. In nucleotides, the CDR3 is TGTGCCAGCTCACCCCTAGCCGCGGGGGGACTAGAAGAGCAGTACTTC. The full variable domain, with the rest looked up from reference TRBV18 and TRBJ2-7, is NAGVMQNPRHLVRRRGQEARLRCSPMKGHSHVYWYRQLPEEGLKFMVYLQKENIIDESGMPKERFSAEFPKEGPSILRIQQVVRGDSAAYFCASSPLAAGGLEEQYFGPGTRLTVT.

The V and J genes are TRBV19 and TRBJ2-7, with 8 nucleotides matching TRBD1. This CDR3 region has 14 residues. V lost 5 bases and J lost 2; bases outside the gene matches: 5. Per the germline V gene, CDR1 is LNHDA and CDR2 is SQIVND (reference sequence). In nucleotides, the CDR3 is TGTGCCAGTAGTGGGGCAGGGGGCCCCTACGAGCAGTACTTC. Amino acid sequence: CASSGAGGPYEQYF.

V usage is TRBV6-5 and J usage is TRBJ2-1, with 9 bases that match TRBD2. V lost 5 bases and J lost 13; bases outside the gene matches: 9. This CDR3 is 13 amino acids long. Germline CDR1 MNHEY, CDR2 SVGAGI. The chain's CDR3 is CASSPSLAGSQFF. The CDR3 coding sequence is TGTGCCAGCAGTCCCTCGCTAGCGGGGAGTCAGTTCTTC.

This clone was observed once. V is TRBV21-1 and J is TRBJ2-7; TRBD2, the table's D call, lacks a check against the DNA. TRBV21-1 is deemed a pseudogene. This CDR3 comprises 18 residues. CDR3 sequence: CASSKARTSGGDSYEQYF. CDR3 bases: TGTGCCAGCAGCAAAGCACGTACTAGCGGGGGGGATTCCTACGAGCAGTACTTC.

V gene TRBV28 combines with J gene TRBJ2-2; D may be TRBD2 (7 bases). CDR1 is MDHEN, CDR2 SYDVKM, per germline. V lost 0 bases and J 3 bases, leaving 17 bases between the germline ends. This CDR3 region has 18 residues. The CDR3 protein is CASSLWDIGGQYTGELFF. Written as DNA, the CDR3 is TGTGCCAGCAGTTTATGGGACATCGGGGGGCAATACACCGGGGAGCTGTTTTTT.

The genes are TRBV5-6 and TRBJ2-3, with D perhaps matching TRBD2 (5 bases). CDR3 length: 15 residues. Germline assignment: CDR1 SGHDT and CDR2 YYEEEE. V lost 2 bases and J lost 1, with 11 bases in between. Written as DNA, the CDR3 is TGTGCCAGCAGCTTACCGGCGGGTCGCACAGATACGCAGTATTTT. This encodes CASSLPAGRTDTQYF.

A few counts support this clone. The chain recombines TRBV7-3 with TRBJ1-3; no clear D. The germline gives CDR1 SGHTA, CDR2 FQGTGA. The V end was cut by 0 bases, the J end by 0 bases, with 12 bases between. The CDR3 consists of 17 residues. The CDR3 sequence: CASSLTGSGSSGNTIYF. The DNA for the CDR3 is TGTGCCAGCAGCTTAACGGGATCGGGGAGCTCTGGAAACACCATATATTTT.

CDR3 loop: CSASTGRGYEQYF. Written as DNA, the CDR3 is TGCAGTGCTAGTACTGGCAGGGGCTACGAGCAGTACTTC. The chain is built from TRBV20-1 and TRBJ2-7, with D maybe TRBD1 (6 bases). Between the trimmed V and J ends, which lost 3 bases and 3 bases, there was a span of 12 bases. There are 13 residues in the CDR3. Germline lookup yields CDR1 DFQATT and CDR2 SNEGSKA (reference sequence).

This chain links TRBV7-9 with TRBJ1-1, with 8 bases fitting TRBD1. In germline, CDR1 is SEHNR, CDR2 FQNEAQ (reference sequence). V shed 5 bases, J shed 0 bases, and the junction held 14 bases outside the gene matches. The CDR3 totals 18 residues. The CDR3, as DNA: TGTGCCAGCAGCCCACAGCACCGACAGGGGCCGGTGAACACTGAAGCTTTCTTT. It codes for CASSPQHRQGPVNTEAFF.

This chain joins TRBV19 and TRBJ1-2; D is ambiguous. The V end lost 0 bases, the J end lost 2 bases, and 7 bases lay between the germline ends. The CDR3 runs 14 residues. CDR1 and CDR2 (germline): LNHDA, SQIVND (reference sequence). The DNA for the CDR3 is TGTGCCAGTAGTATAGATGAGACAAACTATGGCTACACCTTC. The encoded protein is CASSIDETNYGYTF.

The chain employs TRBV5-1 and TRBJ2-1; TRBD1 aligns across 8 bases. The J segment lost 9 bases and the V segment lost 4 bases, leaving 12 bases of the junction unmatched. The CDR3 sequence is 15 residues long. From germline, CDR1 is SGHRS and CDR2 YFSETQ. CDR3 sequence: CASSQEGQARGEQFF. CDR3 DNA sequence: TGCGCCAGCAGCCAGGAGGGACAGGCCCGCGGTGAGCAGTTCTTC.

The chain combines TRBV28 with TRBJ1-5; TRBD1 matches at 7 bases. The length of the CDR3 is 19 residues. The trim removed 7 bases at V and 0 bases at J, leaving 18 bases unmatched. Germline V CDR1 and CDR2: MDHEN, SYDVKM. CDR3 loop: CASTSSGTASLYSNQPQHF. The CDR3 nucleotides are TGTGCCAGCACCTCATCCGGGACAGCTTCCTTATATAGCAATCAGCCCCAGCATTTT.

The chain joins TRBV7-2 to TRBJ2-7; 8 bases are a match to TRBD2. Germline trimming cut 5 bases from V and 6 bases from J; bases unmatched to any gene: 6. This CDR3 is 13 amino acids long. Germline values: CDR1 SGHTA, CDR2 FQGNSA. The CDR3 here is CASSGGTRGEQYF. CDR3 bases: TGTGCCAGCAGCGGCGGGACTAGGGGCGAGCAGTACTTC.

For this clone: The junction departs from germline at one end; a sequencing error may be responsible. The chain uses TRBV2 and TRBJ1-2, with D uncertain. The CDR3 sequence is 8 residues long. Germline CDR1 SNHLY, CDR2 FYNNEI. CDR3 protein: CTGDGYTF. In DNA form, the CDR3 reads TGCACCGGGGATGGCTACACCTTC.